This entry features one T cell receptor beta chain sequence. This same CDR3 is encoded by further DNA sequences in the sample. This sample is part of a study of blood T cell repertoires in COVID-19. About the study: Both acute and convalescent COVID-19 samples were obtained from the United States, Italy and Spain.

Authors' methods: Counts of nucleated cells, estimated from reference gene primer amplification, were obtained. Data came from immunoSEQ multiplex PCR; TCRdb stores just in-frame clones and leaves some out. That table furnishes V, J and clone size, whereas the DNA furnished D and trimming. The sample includes approximately 150,000 clones, 80% of them seen just once. The CDR3 loop spans 14 amino acids. The germline V gene encodes CDR1 KGHSH and CDR2 LQKENI. V gave up 3 bases and J gave up 4 bases, with 12 bases separating them. The participants were between roughly 18 and 89 years old and came from under 25 US areas. Either two negative PCRs, clearance, or symptom resolution qualified Cohort 3 donors as recovered.

Sequenced sample: PBMCs or T cells enriched from blood (not recorded which). The receptor comes from a man in his forties who had recovered from COVID-19. The rearrangement links TRBV18 to TRBJ1-2, with a possible D match to TRBD1 (6 bases). The CDR3 region is CASSPGGAGYGYTF. Here the CDR3 DNA reads TGTGCCAGCTCACCTGGGGGCGCAGGCTATGGCTACACCTTC. The full variable domain, its missing parts supplied by reference TRBV18 and TRBJ1-2, is NAGVMQNPRHLVRRRGQEARLRCSPMKGHSHVYWYRQLPEEGLKFMVYLQKENIIDESGMPKERFSAEFPKEGPSILRIQQVVRGDSAAYFCASSPGGAGYGYTFGSGTRLTVV.